The 2 T cell receptor beta chains below all came from one sample that was sequenced in a study of cytomegalovirus exposure and HLA in healthy donors. Sequenced by immunoSEQ multiplex PCR; TCRdb stores in-frame clones only, minus some. Of about 78,000 clones in the sample, about 96% are singletons; the top ten hold less than 2%. Sequencing input: PBMCs. Receptor source: a man between 18 and 29 years old in good health and CMV-seropositive.

The genes are TRBV5-1 and TRBJ2-3; TRBD2 might be the D (6 bases). The V gene's germline CDR1 is SGHRS and CDR2 YFSETQ. The CDR3 is made up of 15 amino acids. Trimming removed 0 bases at V and 1 base at J, with 9 bases between. DNA for the CDR3: TGCGCCAGCAGCTTGGGCGGGAAGGGCACAGATACGCAGTATTTT. Amino acid sequence: CASSLGGKGTDTQYF.

V and J are TRBV2 and TRBJ2-3; 7 bases match TRBD2. Germline loops: CDR1 SNHLY, CDR2 FYNNEI. The J segment lost 6 bases and the V segment lost 8 bases, leaving 11 bases of the junction unmatched. The CDR3 is made up of 14 amino acids. CDR3 in DNA: TGTGCCAGCCCTGGGGAGGGGTTAGTGGATACGCAGTATTTT. Translated: CASPGEGLVDTQYF.